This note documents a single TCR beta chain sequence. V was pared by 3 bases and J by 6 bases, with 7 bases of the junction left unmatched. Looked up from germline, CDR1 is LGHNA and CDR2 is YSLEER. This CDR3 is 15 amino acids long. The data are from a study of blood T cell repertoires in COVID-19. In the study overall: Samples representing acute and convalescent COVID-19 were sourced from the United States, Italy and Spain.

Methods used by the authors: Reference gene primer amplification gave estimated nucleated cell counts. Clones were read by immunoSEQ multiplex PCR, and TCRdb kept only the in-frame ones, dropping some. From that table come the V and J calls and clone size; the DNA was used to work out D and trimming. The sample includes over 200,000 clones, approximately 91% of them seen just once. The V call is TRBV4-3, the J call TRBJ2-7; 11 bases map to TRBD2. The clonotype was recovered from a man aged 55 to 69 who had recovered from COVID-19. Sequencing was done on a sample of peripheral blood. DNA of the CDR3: TGCGCCAGCAGCCAGGGTCGTAGCGGGGGGGGCGAGCAGTACTTC. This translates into CASSQGRSGGGEQYF.